Shown below are 3 T cell receptor beta chains from a single sample sequenced in a study of PD-1 blockade in classical Hodgkin lymphoma (dated by TCRdb to 2018 to 2021). Explained via the paper, the time point label denotes: cycle 2 day 1 (C2D1) of nivolumab. Every trial patient had relapsed after autologous stem cell transplantation, and cohorts A, B and C differed in prior brentuximab vedotin exposure. Library method: the immunoSEQ multiplex PCR assay. In TCRdb, the immuneACCESS table is reduced to in-frame sequences with V and J assigned. These tables do not hold every clone; where another copy was compared, an unresolved V gene accounts for under half, and the others remain unexplained. Across this sample there are tens of thousands of clones, with approximately 89% seen only once. The ten largest clones capture around 10% of the sample. Sample: peripheral blood mononuclear cells (PBMCs), taken before the second cycle of nivolumab. These receptors were taken from a human donor with classical Hodgkin lymphoma.

This clone was detected once. This sequence joins TRBV25-1 and TRBJ1-1; TRBD1 might be the D (5 bases). The V gene's germline CDR1 is MGHDK and CDR2 SYGVNS. The CDR3 has 16 residues. Trimming shortened V by 1 base and J by 4 bases, and 16 bases separated the two germline ends. The CDR3 coding sequence is TGTGCCAGCAGTGAATTGGGTGAGGGGTTGGGCACTGAAGCTTTCTTT. It encodes CASSELGEGLGTEAFF.

The chain couples TRBV5-3 to TRBJ1-1, with D tentatively TRBD1 (5 bases). TRBV5-3 is given ORF status, its function remaining uncertain. This CDR3 is 15 amino acids long. The V gene lost 4 bases and the J gene lost 2 bases, with 15 bases spanning the gap. CDR3 sequence (DNA): TGTGCCAGAAGCCAAGGGGACGGATATAACACTGAAGCTTTCTTT. It translates to CARSQGDGYNTEAFF.

The V and J genes are TRBV7-2 and TRBJ2-1; 9 positions match TRBD1. The V and J ends lost 4 bases and 4 bases, in that order; junction bases with no gene match: 5. CDR1 SGHTA and CDR2 FQGNSA come from the germline V gene. The CDR3 is 15 amino acids. The CDR3 sequence is CASSSRTGAYNEQFF. DNA of the CDR3: TGTGCCAGCAGCTCACGGACAGGGGCATACAATGAGCAGTTCTTC.